The 5 T cell receptor beta chains given below trace back to one sample, sequenced in a study of control samples from healthy donors and cancer patients. Produced via immunoSEQ multiplex PCR; TCRdb's table is partial and in-frame only. Of 100,000 to 150,000 clones listed, about 90% are singletons. The sequenced sample was PBMCs. The receptors were gathered from a middle-aged man with head and neck cancer.

This chain connects TRBV27 to TRBJ1-1, with unresolved D. Trimming left V 2 bases short and J 0 bases short, with 7 bases between. Germline CDR1 reads MNHEY; CDR2 reads SMNVEV (reference sequence). The CDR3 consists of 14 residues. CDR3 coding DNA: TGTGCCAGCAGTTTAGGGAGTATGAACACTGAAGCTTTCTTT. Its translation: CASSLGSMNTEAFF.

The rearrangement links TRBV7-9 to TRBJ2-7, with 8 positions matching TRBD1. The germline gives CDR1 SEHNR, CDR2 FQNEAQ (reference sequence). The CDR3 loop spans 13 amino acids. The ends lost 4 bases at V and 7 bases at J; junction bases unmatched: 6. CDR3 loop: CASSSTTGVEQYF. CDR3 nucleotides: TGTGCCAGCAGCTCTACGACAGGGGTGGAGCAGTACTTC.

This clone was counted once. This sequence joins TRBV24-1 and TRBJ2-1; D uncertain. The CDR3 loop spans 16 amino acids. Between the trimmed V and J ends, which lost 5 bases and 5 bases, there was a span of 18 bases. CDR1 and CDR2 (germline): KGHDR, SFDVKD. The CDR3 protein is CATSAGTFSRNNEQFF. The CDR3 region has the DNA TGTGCCACCAGTGCAGGTACGTTCTCTAGAAACAATGAGCAGTTCTTC.

V gene TRBV10-1 combines with J gene TRBJ1-2; TRBD1 agrees at 8 bases. The CDR3 is 14 amino acids. J was trimmed by 4 bases and V by 10 bases; bases with no gene match: 11. Germline CDR1 WNHNN, CDR2 SYGVQD (reference sequence). This CDR3 reads CANEAPGQVYGYTF. In DNA, the CDR3 is TGCGCCAACGAAGCTCCGGGACAGGTCTATGGCTACACCTTC.

The chain carries TRBV15 and TRBJ2-7, with 12 positions matching TRBD1. CDR3 length: 16 amino acids. V gave up 4 bases and J gave up 6 bases; unmatched junction bases: 10. Germline V lookup: CDR1 LNHNV, CDR2 YYDKDF (reference sequence). The CDR3: CATSNEGTGGSLEQYF. For the CDR3, the DNA is TGTGCCACCAGCAATGAAGGGACAGGGGGCTCTCTCGAGCAGTACTTC.